Following are 11 T cell receptor beta chains from one sample sequenced in a study of blood T cell repertoires in COVID-19. Sequencing was performed with immunoSEQ multiplex PCR; in TCRdb, only in-frame clones are kept and a portion is missing. This sample carries under 400,000 clones, 75% to 90% of them seen once, and the ten largest clones take roughly 2.9%. The specimen sequenced was peripheral blood. The receptors come from a woman under 40 with COVID-19, enrolled during active disease.

This clone was seen more than once but under ten times. The rearrangement uses TRBV2 and TRBJ2-2, with 11 bases identical to TRBD1. Germline CDR1 reads SNHLY; CDR2 reads FYNNEI. Trimming took 6 bases from V and 5 from J; bases not matched to a gene: 2. The CDR3 consists of 14 residues. CDR3 DNA sequence: TGTGCCAGCAGCGGACAGGGGGCGACCGGGGAGCTGTTTTTT. Its translation is CASSGQGATGELFF.

The V call is TRBV6-2 or TRBV6-3, the J call TRBJ2-7, with D perhaps matching TRBD1 (6 bases). Germline CDR1 is MNHEY and CDR2 is SVGEGT. The V end lost 3 bases, the J end lost 3 bases, and 9 bases lay between the germline ends. CDR3 size: 13 residues. The CDR3 here is CASSYHRDYEQYF. The CDR3 region has the DNA TGTGCCAGCAGTTATCACAGGGACTACGAGCAGTACTTC.

The chain couples TRBV29-1 to TRBJ2-3; TRBD1 matches 12 bases. CDR1 and CDR2 (germline): SQVTM, ANQGSEA. The CDR3 sequence is 16 residues long. The J segment lost 5 bases and the V segment lost 0 bases, leaving 6 bases of the junction unmatched. This CDR3 is CSVEESGTGGKDTQYF. CDR3 coding DNA: TGCAGCGTTGAAGAATCTGGGACAGGGGGCAAAGATACGCAGTATTTT.

The chain uses TRBV11-2 and TRBJ1-4, with D unresolved. Trimming stripped 1 base from V and 5 bases from J, with 8 bases between. CDR1 is SGHAT, CDR2 FQNNGV, per germline. The CDR3 is made up of 14 amino acids. Here the CDR3 reads CASSLGARNEKLFF. The CDR3, as DNA: TGTGCCAGCAGCTTAGGTGCCCGGAATGAAAAACTGTTTTTT.

The V and J genes are TRBV6-1 and TRBJ1-2; TRBD1 is a possible D gene (6 bases). The CDR3 loop spans 12 amino acids. V was cut by 5 bases and J by 8 bases, with 12 bases left in between. Looked up from germline, CDR1 is MNHNS and CDR2 is SASEGT. CDR3 sequence reads: CASSRQVHGYTF. The CDR3 nucleotides read TGTGCCAGCAGTAGACAGGTTCACGGCTACACCTTC.

The chain couples TRBV6-5 to TRBJ2-2; 7 nucleotides align to TRBD1. Trimming cost V 7 bases and J 3 bases; bases outside gene matches: 5. Germline CDR1 and CDR2: MNHEY and SVGAGI. CDR3 length equals 14 residues. The CDR3 DNA reads TGTGCCAGCATCAAGGGGGCTCACACCGGGGAGCTGTTTTTT. Protein: CASIKGAHTGELFF.

J is TRBJ1-3 and V is TRBV7-9; D gene ambiguous. The germline gives CDR1 SEHNR, CDR2 FQNEAQ (reference sequence). This CDR3 has 17 residues. V lost 4 bases to trimming and J lost 0 bases, with 16 bases between them. The CDR3 DNA is TGTGCCAGCAGCTCTCAACGACAATACGTCTCTGGAAACACCATATATTTT. Its translation: CASSSQRQYVSGNTIYF.

The J gene is TRBJ1-4, the V gene TRBV25-1; the D is unclear. Germline assignment: CDR1 MGHDK and CDR2 SYGVNS. The CDR3 is 13 amino acids. Trimming left V 6 bases short and J 1 base short, with 6 bases between. The CDR3 loop is CASSPVTNEKLFF. The CDR3 nucleotides are TGTGCCAGCAGCCCGGTAACTAATGAAAAACTGTTTTTT.

The rearrangement links TRBV7-9 to TRBJ1-3, with 7 bases aligning to TRBD1. Germline loops: CDR1 SEHNR, CDR2 FQNEAQ (reference sequence). The trim removed 7 bases at V and 3 bases at J, leaving 9 bases unmatched. The CDR3 consists of 15 residues. The CDR3 spells CASKPTGDNGNTIYF. The CDR3 bases are TGTGCCAGCAAACCAACAGGGGATAATGGAAACACCATATATTTT.

This rearrangement joins TRBV30 to TRBJ1-2; tentative D call: TRBD1 (5 bases). The V and J ends lost 2 bases and 2 bases respectively, with 9 bases between them. Germline V CDR1 and CDR2: GTSNPN, SVGIG (reference sequence). The CDR3 covers 13 residues. The CDR3 loop reads CAWSRTQNYGYTF. CDR3 sequence (DNA): TGTGCCTGGAGTAGGACACAGAACTATGGCTACACCTTC.

The chain carries TRBV7-9 and TRBJ2-1; D possibly corresponds to TRBD1 (6 bases). V lost 1 base and J lost 7, with 20 bases in between. Germline V gives CDR1 SEHNR, CDR2 FQNEAQ (reference sequence). The CDR3 consists of 17 residues. The CDR3 region has the DNA TGTGCCAGCAGCTTAGGGTCTGGTACAGGGCCCCATAATGAGCAGTTCTTC. Translation: CASSLGSGTGPHNEQFF.